The entry that follows covers one T cell receptor (beta chain) sequence. These data belong to a study of circulating tumor DNA in untreated peripheral T-cell lymphoma. With 7 bases clipped from V and 8 bases from J, the junction kept 16 bases outside the gene matches. CDR3 size: 16 residues. Germline assignment: CDR1 MNHGY and CDR2 SAAAGT. Method: immunoSEQ multiplex PCR; TCRdb's copy keeps in-frame clones and lacks some. The sample gives 7,000 or so clones, about 75% of which show up once; approximately 15% is in the top ten. The chain carries TRBV6-8 and TRBJ2-1, with 8 bases aligning to TRBD2. Sample: tumor tissue. The TCR comes from a human donor with peripheral T-cell lymphoma. The CDR3 sequence: CASTKGAGVFTDEQFF. In DNA, the CDR3 is TGTGCCAGCACTAAGGGAGCGGGAGTTTTTACCGATGAGCAGTTCTTC.